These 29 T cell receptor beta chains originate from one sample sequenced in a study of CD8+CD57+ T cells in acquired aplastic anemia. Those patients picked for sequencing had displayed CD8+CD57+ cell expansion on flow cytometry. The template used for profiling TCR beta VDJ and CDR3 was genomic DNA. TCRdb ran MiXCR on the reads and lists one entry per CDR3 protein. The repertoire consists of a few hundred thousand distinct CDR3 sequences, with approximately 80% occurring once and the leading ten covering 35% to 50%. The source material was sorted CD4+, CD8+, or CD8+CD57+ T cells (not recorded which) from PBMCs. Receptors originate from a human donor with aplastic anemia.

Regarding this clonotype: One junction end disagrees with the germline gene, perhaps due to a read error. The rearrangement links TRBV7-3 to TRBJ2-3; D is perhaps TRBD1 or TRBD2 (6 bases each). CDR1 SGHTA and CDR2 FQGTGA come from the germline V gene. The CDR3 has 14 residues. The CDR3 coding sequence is TGTGCCAGCAGCTCTTCCCTCGTGGGACAAACGGGGGATTTT. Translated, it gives CASSSSLVGQTGDF.

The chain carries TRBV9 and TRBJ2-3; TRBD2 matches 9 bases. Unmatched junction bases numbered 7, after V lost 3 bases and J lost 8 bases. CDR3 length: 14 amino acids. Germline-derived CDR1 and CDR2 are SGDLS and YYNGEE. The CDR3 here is CASSAAGGAATQYF. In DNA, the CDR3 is TGTGCCAGCAGCGCAGCGGGAGGTGCCGCTACGCAGTATTTT.

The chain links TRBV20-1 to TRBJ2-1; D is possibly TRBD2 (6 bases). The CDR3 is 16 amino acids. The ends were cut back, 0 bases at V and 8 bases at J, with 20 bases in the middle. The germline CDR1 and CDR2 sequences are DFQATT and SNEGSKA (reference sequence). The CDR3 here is CSARDNLRAGSDEQFF. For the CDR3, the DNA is TGCAGTGCTAGAGATAACTTGAGGGCGGGGAGCGATGAGCAGTTCTTC.

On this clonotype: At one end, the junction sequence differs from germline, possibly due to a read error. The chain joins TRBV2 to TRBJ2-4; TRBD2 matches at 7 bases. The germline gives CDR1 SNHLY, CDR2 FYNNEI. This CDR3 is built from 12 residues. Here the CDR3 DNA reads TGTGCCAGCGGGGACGGGGGGACCATTCAGCACTTC. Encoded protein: CASGDGGTIQHF. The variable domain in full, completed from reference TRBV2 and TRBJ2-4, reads EPEVTQTPSHQVTQMGQEVILRCVPISNHLYFYWYRQILGQKVEFLVSFYNNEISEKSEIFDDQFSVERPDGSNFTLKIRSTKLEDSAMYFCASGDGGTIQHFGAGTRLSVL.

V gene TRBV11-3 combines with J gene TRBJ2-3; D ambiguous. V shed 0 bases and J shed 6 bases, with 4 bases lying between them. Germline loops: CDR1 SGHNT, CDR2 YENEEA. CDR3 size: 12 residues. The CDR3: CASSLDLDTQYF. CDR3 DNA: TGTGCCAGCAGCTTAGATCTGGATACGCAGTATTTT.

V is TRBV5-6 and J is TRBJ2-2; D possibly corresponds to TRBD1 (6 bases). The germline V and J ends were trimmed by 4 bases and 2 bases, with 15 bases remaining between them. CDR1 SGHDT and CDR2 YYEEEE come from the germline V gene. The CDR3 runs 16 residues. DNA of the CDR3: TGTGCCAGCAGCGAGGTTTGGACAGATAACACCGGGGAGCTGTTTTTT. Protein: CASSEVWTDNTGELFF.

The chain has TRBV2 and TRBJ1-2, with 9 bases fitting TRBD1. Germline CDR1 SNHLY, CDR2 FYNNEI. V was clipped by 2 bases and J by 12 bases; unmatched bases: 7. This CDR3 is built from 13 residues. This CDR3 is CASSEFPQGAHTF. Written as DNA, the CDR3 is TGTGCCAGCAGTGAATTCCCACAGGGGGCCCACACCTTC.

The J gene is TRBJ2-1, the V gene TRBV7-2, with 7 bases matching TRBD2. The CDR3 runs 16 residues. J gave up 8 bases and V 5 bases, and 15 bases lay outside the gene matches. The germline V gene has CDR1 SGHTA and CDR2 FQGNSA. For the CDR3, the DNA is TGTGCCAGCAGCGCGACGAGGGCTAGCGGTATGCATGAGCAGTTCTTC. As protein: CASSATRASGMHEQFF. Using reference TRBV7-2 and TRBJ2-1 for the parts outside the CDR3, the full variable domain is GAGVSQSPSNKVTEKGKDVELRCDPISGHTALYWYRQSLGQGLEFLIYFQGNSAPDKSGLPSDRFSAERTGGSVSTLTIQRTQQEDSAVYLCASSATRASGMHEQFFGPGTRLTVL.

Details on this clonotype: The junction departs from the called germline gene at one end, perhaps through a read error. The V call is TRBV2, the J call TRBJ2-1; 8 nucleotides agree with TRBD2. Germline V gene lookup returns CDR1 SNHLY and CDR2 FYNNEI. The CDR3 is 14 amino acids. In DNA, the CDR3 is TGTGCCAGCAGAGCTAGCGGGTTCTACGATGAGCAGTTCTTC. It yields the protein CASRASGFYDEQFF.

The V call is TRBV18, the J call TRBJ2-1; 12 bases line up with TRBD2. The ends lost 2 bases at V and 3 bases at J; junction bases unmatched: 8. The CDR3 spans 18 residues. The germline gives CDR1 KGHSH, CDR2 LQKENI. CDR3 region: CASSPEGLAGSIYNEQFF. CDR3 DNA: TGTGCCAGCTCACCAGAGGGACTAGCGGGCTCCATCTACAATGAGCAGTTCTTC.

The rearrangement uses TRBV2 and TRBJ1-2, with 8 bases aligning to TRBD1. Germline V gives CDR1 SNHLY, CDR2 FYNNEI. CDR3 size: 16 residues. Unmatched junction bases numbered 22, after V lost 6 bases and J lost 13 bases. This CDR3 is CASSGKRDRRPSVCTF. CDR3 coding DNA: TGTGCCAGCAGCGGTAAAAGGGACAGGCGCCCCAGCGTCTGCACCTTC.

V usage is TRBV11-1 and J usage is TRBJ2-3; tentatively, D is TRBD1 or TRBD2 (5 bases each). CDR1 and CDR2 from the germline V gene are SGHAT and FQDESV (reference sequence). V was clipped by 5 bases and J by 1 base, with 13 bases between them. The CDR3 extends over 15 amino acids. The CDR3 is CASSLGDQGTDTQYF. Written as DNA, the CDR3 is TGTGCCAGCAGCCTAGGGGACCAAGGCACAGATACGCAGTATTTT.

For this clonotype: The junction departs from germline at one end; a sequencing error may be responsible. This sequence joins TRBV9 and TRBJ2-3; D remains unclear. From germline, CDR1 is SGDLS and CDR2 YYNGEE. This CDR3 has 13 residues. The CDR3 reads CASSVLAYDEQFF. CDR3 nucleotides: TGTGCCAGCAGCGTTTTGGCCTACGATGAGCAGTTCTTT.

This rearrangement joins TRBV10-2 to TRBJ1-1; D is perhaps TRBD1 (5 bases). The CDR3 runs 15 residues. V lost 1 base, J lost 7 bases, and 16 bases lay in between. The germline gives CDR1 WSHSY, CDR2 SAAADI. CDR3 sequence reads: CASSELRLGGDEAFF. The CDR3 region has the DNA TGCGCCAGCAGTGAGTTACGACTGGGGGGTGATGAAGCTTTCTTT.

CDR3 residues: CASGFGGTITQYF. CDR3 coding DNA: TGTGCCAGCGGGTTCGGGGGCACAATTACGCAGTATTTT. The chain combines TRBV2 with TRBJ2-3; D tentatively fits TRBD1 or TRBD2 (6 bases each). Germline CDR1 SNHLY, CDR2 FYNNEI. The CDR3 loop spans 13 amino acids. Trimming took off 8 bases at V and 8 bases at J, with 17 bases between the two ends.

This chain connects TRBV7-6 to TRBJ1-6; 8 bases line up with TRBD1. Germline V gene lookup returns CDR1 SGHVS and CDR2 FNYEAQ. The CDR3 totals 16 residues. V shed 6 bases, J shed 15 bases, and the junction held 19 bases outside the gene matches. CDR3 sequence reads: CASSSDRGNSPPHLHF. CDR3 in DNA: TGTGCCAGCAGTTCAGACAGGGGCAATTCACCCCCACACCTCCACTTT.

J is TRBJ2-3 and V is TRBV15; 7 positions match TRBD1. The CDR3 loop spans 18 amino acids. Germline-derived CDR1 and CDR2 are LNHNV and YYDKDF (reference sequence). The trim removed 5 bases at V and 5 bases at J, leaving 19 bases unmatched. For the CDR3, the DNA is TGTGCCACCAGCTCCGGATTGGAGACAGGGAAGAGGAGAGATACGCAGTATTTT. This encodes CATSSGLETGKRRDTQYF. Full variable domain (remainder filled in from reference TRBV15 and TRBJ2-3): DAMVIQNPRYQVTQFGKPVTLSCSQTLNHNVMYWYQQKSSQAPKLLFHYYDKDFNNEADTPDNFQSRRPNTSFCFLDIRSPGLGDTAMYLCATSSGLETGKRRDTQYFGPGTRLTVL.

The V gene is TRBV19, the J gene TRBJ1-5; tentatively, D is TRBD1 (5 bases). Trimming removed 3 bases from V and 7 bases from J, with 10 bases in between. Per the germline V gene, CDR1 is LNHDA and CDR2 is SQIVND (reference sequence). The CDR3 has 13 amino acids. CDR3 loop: CASSIGGQQPQHF. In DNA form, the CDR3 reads TGTGCCAGTAGTATTGGTGGACAACAGCCCCAGCATTTT.

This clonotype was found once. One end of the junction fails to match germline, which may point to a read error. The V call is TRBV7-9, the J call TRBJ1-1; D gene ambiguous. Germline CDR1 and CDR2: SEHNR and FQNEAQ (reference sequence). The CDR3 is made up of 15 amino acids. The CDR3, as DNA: TGTGCCAGCAGACCTGCCCGGGCACACGAGACTGGCATACTCTTT. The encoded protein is CASRPARAHETGILF.

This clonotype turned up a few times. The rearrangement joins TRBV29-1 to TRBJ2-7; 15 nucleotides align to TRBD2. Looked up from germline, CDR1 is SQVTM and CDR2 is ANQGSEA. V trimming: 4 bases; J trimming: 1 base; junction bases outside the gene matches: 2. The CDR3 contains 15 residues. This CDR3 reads CSVGGLAGGSYEQYF. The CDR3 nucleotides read TGCAGCGTTGGAGGACTAGCGGGAGGGTCCTACGAGCAGTACTTC.

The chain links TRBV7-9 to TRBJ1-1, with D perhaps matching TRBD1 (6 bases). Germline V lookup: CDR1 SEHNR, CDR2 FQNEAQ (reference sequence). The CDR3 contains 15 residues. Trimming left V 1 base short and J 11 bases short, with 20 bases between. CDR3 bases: TGTGCCAGCAGCTTAGATGTGAGAGGGGACACTCAGGCTTTCTTT. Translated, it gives CASSLDVRGDTQAFF.

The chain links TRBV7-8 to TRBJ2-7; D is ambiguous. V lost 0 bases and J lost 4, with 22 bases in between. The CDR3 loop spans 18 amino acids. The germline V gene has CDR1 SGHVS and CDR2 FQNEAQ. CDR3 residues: CASSLARGANTQYYEQYV. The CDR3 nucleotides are TGTGCCAGCAGCTTAGCGCGAGGTGCCAATACCCAGTATTACGAGCAGTACGTC.

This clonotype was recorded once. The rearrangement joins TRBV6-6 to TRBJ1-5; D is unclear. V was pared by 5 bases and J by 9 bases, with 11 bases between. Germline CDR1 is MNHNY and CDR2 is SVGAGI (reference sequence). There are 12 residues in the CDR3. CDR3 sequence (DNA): TGTGCCAGCAGTGGACTAATTCTGCCCCAGCATTTT. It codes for CASSGLILPQHF.

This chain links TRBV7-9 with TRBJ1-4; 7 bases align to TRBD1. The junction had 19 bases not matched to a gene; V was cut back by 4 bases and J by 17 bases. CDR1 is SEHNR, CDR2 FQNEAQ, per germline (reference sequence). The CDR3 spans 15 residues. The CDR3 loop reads CASSSTRGPDAQYFF. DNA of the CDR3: TGTGCCAGCAGCTCAACGAGGGGGCCCGATGCGCAGTATTTTTTT.

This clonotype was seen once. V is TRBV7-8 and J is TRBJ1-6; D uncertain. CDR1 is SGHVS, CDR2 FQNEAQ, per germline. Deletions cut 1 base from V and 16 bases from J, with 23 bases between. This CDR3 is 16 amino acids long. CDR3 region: CASSLGGGPDTPYLHF. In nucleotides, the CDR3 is TGTGCCAGCAGCTTAGGGGGAGGTCCCGATACGCCGTATCTCCACTTT.

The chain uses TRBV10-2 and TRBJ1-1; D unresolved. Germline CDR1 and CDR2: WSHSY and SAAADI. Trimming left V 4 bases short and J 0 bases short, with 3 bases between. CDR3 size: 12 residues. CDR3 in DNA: TGCGCCAGCAGTGTACTGAACACTGAAGCTTTCTTT. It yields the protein CASSVLNTEAFF.

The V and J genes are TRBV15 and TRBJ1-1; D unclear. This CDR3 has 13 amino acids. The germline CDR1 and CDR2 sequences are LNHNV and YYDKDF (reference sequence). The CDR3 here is CVSTSSTGTEAFF. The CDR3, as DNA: TGTGTCAGCACCAGCAGCACCGGGACTGAAGCTTTCTTT.

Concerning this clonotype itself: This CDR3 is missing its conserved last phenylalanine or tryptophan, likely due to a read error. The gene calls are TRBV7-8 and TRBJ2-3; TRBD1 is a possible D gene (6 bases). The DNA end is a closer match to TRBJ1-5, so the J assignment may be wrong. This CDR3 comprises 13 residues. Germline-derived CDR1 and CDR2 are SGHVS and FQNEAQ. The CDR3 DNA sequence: TGTGCCAGCAGGGAAGGGGGAACACCCGCGCAGCATTAT. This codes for CASREGGTPAQHY.

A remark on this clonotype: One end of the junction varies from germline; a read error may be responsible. This chain's CDR3 is CASSVGTEALF. In DNA form, the CDR3 reads TGCGCCAGCAGCGTAGGGACTGAAGCGCTCTTT. The chain has TRBV9 and TRBJ1-1; tentative D call: TRBD1 (5 bases). This CDR3 is 11 amino acids long. Germline CDR1 SGDLS, CDR2 YYNGEE.